Sequencing of this TCR beta chain was carried out in a study of beta chain features in type 1 diabetes. V lost 4 bases and J lost 1; bases outside the gene matches: 4. Germline V gives CDR1 SGHRS, CDR2 YFSETQ. The CDR3 runs to 14 residues. Concerning this clone itself: Its specificity is not known. Other DNA sequences of this sample code for an identical CDR3.

Overall study results and limits: More deletions and fewer insertions at VDJ junctions were seen in type 1 diabetes patients.

Since all of the isolated RNA was reverse transcribed, expressed TCRB transcripts were what got sequenced. Sequencing of naive, central memory and regulatory T cell samples gave an average of about 3.7 million reads. Libraries were prepared by immunoSEQ multiplex PCR; TCRdb keeps only in-frame clonotypes and omits some of them. The table has hundreds of thousands of clones, 15% to 17% seen once; the top ten hold about 0.087%. The sample consisted of naive CD4+ T cells from blood. V gene TRBV5-1 combines with J gene TRBJ2-5; 7 nucleotides line up with TRBD1. This TCR was recovered from a man between 18 and 35 years old in good health. The CDR3 DNA follows: TGCGCCAGCAGCCCGACAGGGTCCCAAGAGACCCAGTACTTC. Amino acids: CASSPTGSQETQYF.